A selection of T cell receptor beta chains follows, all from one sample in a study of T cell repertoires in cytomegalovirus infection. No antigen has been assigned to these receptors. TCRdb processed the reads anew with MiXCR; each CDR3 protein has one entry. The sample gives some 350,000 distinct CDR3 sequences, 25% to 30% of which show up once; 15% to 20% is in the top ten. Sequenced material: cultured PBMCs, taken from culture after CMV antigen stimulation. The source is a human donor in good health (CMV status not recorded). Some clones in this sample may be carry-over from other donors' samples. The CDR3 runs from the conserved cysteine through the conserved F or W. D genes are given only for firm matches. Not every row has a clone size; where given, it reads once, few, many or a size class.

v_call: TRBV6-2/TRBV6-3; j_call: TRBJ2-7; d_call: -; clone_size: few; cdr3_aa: CASSYRPGVEAGNYEQYF; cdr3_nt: TGTGCCAGCAGTTACCGTCCAGGTGTCGAGGCCGGGAACTACGAGCAGTACTTC
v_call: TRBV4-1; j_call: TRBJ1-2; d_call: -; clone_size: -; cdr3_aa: CASSYLGGYGYTF; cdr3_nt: TGCGCCAGCAGCTACCTCGGGGGGTATGGCTACACCTTC
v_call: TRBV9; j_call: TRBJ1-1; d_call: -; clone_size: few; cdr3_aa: CASSPTTPDKRAWTEAFF; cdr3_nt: TGTGCCAGCAGCCCAACGACACCAGATAAAAGGGCCTGGACTGAAGCTTTCTTT
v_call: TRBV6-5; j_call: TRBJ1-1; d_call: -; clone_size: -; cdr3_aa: CASSYAVNTEAFF; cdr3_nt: TGTGCCAGCAGTTACGCTGTGAACACTGAAGCTTTCTTT
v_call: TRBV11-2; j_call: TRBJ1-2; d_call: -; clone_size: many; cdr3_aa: CASSSPGGKRNYGYTF; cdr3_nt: TGTGCCAGCAGCTCCCCCGGGGGAAAGAGGAACTATGGCTACACCTTC
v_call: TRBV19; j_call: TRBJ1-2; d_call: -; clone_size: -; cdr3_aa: CASTPRAGAGYGYTF; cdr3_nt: TGTGCCAGTACCCCCAGGGCAGGGGCTGGATATGGCTACACCTTC
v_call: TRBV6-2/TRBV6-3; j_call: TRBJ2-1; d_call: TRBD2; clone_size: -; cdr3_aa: CASRRSDLSGRASDEQFF; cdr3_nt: TGTGCCAGCAGAAGATCCGACCTTAGCGGGAGGGCCTCGGATGAGCAGTTCTTC
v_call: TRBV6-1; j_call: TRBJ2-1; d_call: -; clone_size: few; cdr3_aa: CASTFNRALSYNEQFF; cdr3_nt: TGTGCCAGCACGTTTAACAGGGCCTTATCATACAATGAGCAGTTCTTC
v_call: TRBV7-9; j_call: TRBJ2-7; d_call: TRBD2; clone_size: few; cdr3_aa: CASMPPGLGTYEQYF; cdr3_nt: TGTGCCAGCATGCCTCCGGGACTAGGTACCTACGAGCAGTACTTC
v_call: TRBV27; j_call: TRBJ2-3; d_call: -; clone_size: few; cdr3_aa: CASSYISGSSTSDTQYF; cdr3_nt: TGTGCCAGCAGTTACATTTCCGGAAGCAGTACCTCAGATACGCAGTATTTT
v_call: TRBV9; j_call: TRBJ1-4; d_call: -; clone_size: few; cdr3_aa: CASSGGGAESNEKLFF; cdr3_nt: TGTGCCAGCAGCGGGGGGGGGGCTGAGAGTAATGAAAAACTGTTTTTT
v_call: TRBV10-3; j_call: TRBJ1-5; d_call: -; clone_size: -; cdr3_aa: CAISDQDWESNQPQHF; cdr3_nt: TGTGCCATCAGTGACCAGGACTGGGAGAGCAATCAGCCCCAGCATTTT
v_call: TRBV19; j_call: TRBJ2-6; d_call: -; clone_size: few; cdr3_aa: CASSIGAGTFSGANVLTF; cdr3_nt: TGTGCCAGTAGTATTGGGGCCGGGACCTTCTCTGGGGCCAACGTCCTGACTTTC
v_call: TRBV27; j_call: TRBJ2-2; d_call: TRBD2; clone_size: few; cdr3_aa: CASSFRGTSGHTGELFF; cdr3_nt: TGTGCCAGCAGTTTCCGGGGGACTAGCGGACACACCGGGGAGCTGTTTTTT